This passage covers 32 T cell receptor beta chains from one sample sequenced in a study of patients and donors after allogeneic stem cell transplantation. TCRdb used MiXCR to reprocess the RT-PCR reads, holding one entry per CDR3 protein. This table holds roughly 940,000 distinct CDR3 sequences, 15% to 20% found once. The sample taken for sequencing was blood, either unsorted or a sorted T cell fraction (not recorded which). These receptors originate from a human donor who was either an allogeneic HSCT recipient or a stem cell or donor lymphocyte infusion donor (not recorded which). It is not recorded whose cells these are; they may come from a transplant donor.

The J gene is TRBJ2-3, the V gene TRBV11-2, with TRBD2 matching 8 bases. There are 15 residues in the CDR3. The ends lost 3 bases at V and 6 bases at J; junction bases unmatched: 8. Germline-derived CDR1 and CDR2 are SGHAT and FQNNGV. The CDR3 nucleotides read TGTGCCAGCAGCTTTTGGGGTAGCGGGGTTGATACGCAGTATTTT. Its protein is CASSFWGSGVDTQYF.

The DNA for the CDR3 is TGCGCCAGCAGCGCCGGGGACAGCCTAGAGGAGCAGTACTTC. It encodes CASSAGDSLEEQYF. The chain carries TRBV5-1 and TRBJ2-7, with 7 bases fitting TRBD1. Germline assignment: CDR1 SGHRS and CDR2 YFSETQ. V lost 4 bases to trimming and J lost 7 bases; unmatched junction nucleotides: 11. CDR3 size: 14 residues. The variable domain in full, completed from reference TRBV5-1 and TRBJ2-7, reads KAGVTQTPRYLIKTRGQQVTLSCSPISGHRSVSWYQQTPGQGLQFLFEYFSETQRNKGNFPGRFSGRQFSNSRSEMNVSTLELGDSALYLCASSAGDSLEEQYFGPGTRLTVT.

This clonotype showed up just a few times. V gene TRBV5-1 combines with J gene TRBJ2-1, with 13 nucleotides matching TRBD2. V shed 4 bases, J shed 0 bases, and the junction held 10 bases outside the gene matches. Germline-derived CDR1 and CDR2 are SGHRS and YFSETQ. The CDR3 extends over 19 amino acids. The CDR3, as DNA: TGCGCCAGCAGCAAGCGGACTAGCGGGAGTATCCGCTCCTACAATGAGCAGTTCTTC. This codes for CASSKRTSGSIRSYNEQFF.

J is TRBJ1-2 and V is TRBV3-1; the D gene is possibly TRBD1 (5 bases). With 1 base removed from V and 8 bases from J, the gap between germline ends came to 11 bases. The CDR3 is 13 amino acids. Germline assignment: CDR1 LGHDT and CDR2 YNNKEL (reference sequence). In nucleotides, the CDR3 is TGTGCCAGCAGCCAAGGGGGGGGGACCGGCTACACCTTC. Protein sequence: CASSQGGGTGYTF.

The V call is TRBV20-1, the J call TRBJ1-3, with a possible D match to TRBD1 (5 bases). Between the trimmed V and J ends, which lost 3 bases and 6 bases, there was a span of 15 bases. Germline V gene lookup returns CDR1 DFQATT and CDR2 SNEGSKA (reference sequence). This CDR3 has 14 amino acids. CDR3 bases: TGCAGTGCTAGTACGGCGGGGACTTCAAACACCATATATTTT. Protein: CSASTAGTSNTIYF.

V is TRBV13 and J is TRBJ2-7; 10 bases match TRBD1. V dropped 5 bases and J dropped 3; count of bases not matched to a gene: 7. Per the germline V gene, CDR1 is PRHDT and CDR2 is FYEKMQ (reference sequence). This CDR3 is built from 15 residues. DNA of the CDR3: TGTGCCAGCAGCCGGGACAGGGGTTATGACTACGAGCAGTACTTC. Amino acid sequence: CASSRDRGYDYEQYF.

Ten or more counts support this clonotype. The CDR3 nucleotides are TGTGCCACCAGCAGAGGGGGACAAGCCTACGAGCAGTACTTC. It is translated as CATSRGGQAYEQYF. The gene calls are TRBV15 and TRBJ2-7, with D possibly TRBD1 on 6 matching bases. From germline, CDR1 is LNHNV and CDR2 YYDKDF (reference sequence). The CDR3 has 14 amino acids. The V gene lost 1 base and the J gene lost 2 bases, with 9 bases spanning the gap.

V and J are TRBV5-1 and TRBJ2-3; TRBD1 is a possible D gene (6 bases). The CDR3 loop spans 14 amino acids. The germline gives CDR1 SGHRS, CDR2 YFSETQ. Trimming removed 4 bases from V and 4 bases from J, with 13 bases in between. The CDR3 DNA follows: TGCGCCAGCAGCGCACACCCAGGGGCAGATACGCAGTATTTT. Translation: CASSAHPGADTQYF.

This clonotype was seen more than once but under ten times. J is TRBJ1-4 and V is TRBV2; weak D call: TRBD1 (6 bases). CDR1 SNHLY and CDR2 FYNNEI come from the germline V gene. The CDR3 covers 16 residues. Trimming removed 6 bases at V and 4 bases at J, with 18 bases between. The DNA for the CDR3 is TGTGCCAGCAGGTATTACAGGGAGCCTGGTAATGAAAAACTGTTTTTT. Its translation: CASRYYREPGNEKLFF. The whole variable domain, filled in from reference TRBV2 and TRBJ1-4, reads EPEVTQTPSHQVTQMGQEVILRCVPISNHLYFYWYRQILGQKVEFLVSFYNNEISEKSEIFDDQFSVERPDGSNFTLKIRSTKLEDSAMYFCASRYYREPGNEKLFFGSGTQLSVL.

The chain has TRBV4-1 and TRBJ1-1; D gene unclear. V was clipped by 4 bases and J by 2 bases, with 23 bases between them. The germline CDR1 and CDR2 sequences are MGHRA and YSYEKL. The CDR3 is 18 residues long. The CDR3 DNA sequence: TGCGCCAGCAGCCGAGCGGGTATAGAAGGGCAGAGAAACACTGAAGCTTTCTTT. Encoded protein: CASSRAGIEGQRNTEAFF.

This chain joins TRBV30 and TRBJ2-5, with D tentatively TRBD2 (6 bases). Germline V lookup: CDR1 GTSNPN, CDR2 SVGIG (reference sequence). The length of the CDR3 is 13 residues. Between the trimmed V and J ends, which lost 1 base and 4 bases, there was a span of 10 bases. The chain's CDR3 is CAWSGGGRETQYF. Here the CDR3 DNA reads TGTGCCTGGAGTGGGGGAGGTCGAGAGACCCAGTACTTC.

The V call is TRBV7-9, the J call TRBJ2-3, with a possible D match to TRBD2 (6 bases). Per germline, CDR1 SEHNR and CDR2 FQNEAQ (reference sequence). V was trimmed by 8 bases and J by 3 bases, leaving 12 bases between them. This CDR3 spans 13 amino acids. The CDR3 nucleotides read TGTGCCAGCGGGCGGGGAATGACAGATACGCAGTATTTT. Translation: CASGRGMTDTQYF.

The table lists this clonotype with a few counts. The rearrangement joins TRBV4-3 to TRBJ2-7, with TRBD1 identical over 7 bases. Germline trimming cut 0 bases from V and 2 bases from J; bases unmatched to any gene: 7. Germline-derived CDR1 and CDR2 are LGHNA and YSLEER. CDR3 length: 16 amino acids. CDR3 sequence: CASSQEGNRGPYEQYF. CDR3 DNA: TGCGCCAGCAGCCAAGAGGGGAACAGGGGCCCCTACGAGCAGTACTTC.

This clonotype was counted a few times. The chain is built from TRBV5-5 and TRBJ2-2; D possibly corresponds to TRBD2 (6 bases). CDR1 is SGHKS, CDR2 YYEKEE, per germline (reference sequence). The CDR3 totals 12 residues. Trimming left V 7 bases short and J 3 bases short, with 7 bases between. CDR3 sequence reads: CASAGYTGELFF. In nucleotides, the CDR3 is TGTGCCAGCGCGGGATACACCGGGGAGCTGTTTTTT.

The chain is built from TRBV15 and TRBJ2-7; 10 positions agree with TRBD1. Trimming removed 4 bases from V and 3 bases from J; junction bases left unmatched: 3. Germline V gene sequence: CDR1 LNHNV, CDR2 YYDKDF (reference sequence). This CDR3 region has 14 residues. The CDR3 nucleotides read TGTGCCACCAGCAAACGGGACAGGGGCTACGAGCAGTACTTC. This sequence encodes CATSKRDRGYEQYF.

This clonotype was recorded many times. The rearrangement joins TRBV29-1 to TRBJ2-7; no reliable D call. The CDR3 is 13 amino acids. The V end was cut by 0 bases, the J end by 3 bases, with 9 bases between. Looked up from germline, CDR1 is SQVTM and CDR2 is ANQGSEA. The CDR3 loop is CSVEEGGLYEQYF. The CDR3 bases are TGCAGCGTTGAAGAAGGTGGGCTCTACGAGCAGTACTTC.

The V gene is TRBV29-1, the J gene TRBJ1-1; no clear D gene. This CDR3 spans 13 amino acids. In germline, CDR1 is SQVTM, CDR2 ANQGSEA. V lost 1 base, J lost 1 base, and 7 bases lay in between. The CDR3 loop is CSVEAISNTEAFF. For the CDR3, the DNA is TGCAGCGTTGAAGCCATATCGAACACTGAAGCTTTCTTT.

The chain recombines TRBV4-2 with TRBJ1-1, with TRBD1 as a possible D gene (5 bases). The V gene's germline CDR1 is LGHNA and CDR2 YNFKEQ. The CDR3 contains 13 residues. Trimming removed 4 bases from V and 4 bases from J, with 10 bases in between. Here the CDR3 DNA reads TGTGCCAGCAGCCGATGGGGCCGCACTGAAGCTTTCTTT. Residues: CASSRWGRTEAFF.

CDR3 sequence (DNA): TGCAGTGCTAGAGATTACCGGGGGAGCGCGGGTGGACAAGAGACCCAGTACTTC. Its protein product is CSARDYRGSAGGQETQYF. The chain recombines TRBV20-1 with TRBJ2-5; a weak D match, TRBD2 (6 bases). CDR1 is DFQATT and CDR2 is SNEGSKA in the germline V gene (reference sequence). The CDR3 covers 18 residues. V lost 0 bases and J 2 bases, leaving 22 bases between the germline ends.

J is TRBJ1-5 and V is TRBV5-1; weak D call: TRBD1 (5 bases). Germline CDR1 is SGHRS and CDR2 is YFSETQ. The CDR3 covers 13 residues. Trimming stripped 4 bases from V and 5 bases from J, with 10 bases between. DNA for the CDR3: TGCGCCAGCAGCATGCGAGGGGATCAGCCCCAGCATTTT. Protein sequence: CASSMRGDQPQHF.

This clonotype has only a few counts. J is TRBJ2-1 and V is TRBV9; 14 bases agree with TRBD2. CDR1 is SGDLS and CDR2 is YYNGEE in the germline V gene. With V trimmed by 3 bases and J by 2 bases, 7 bases remained unmatched. This CDR3 spans 18 amino acids. The CDR3 bases are TGTGCCAGCAGCGCGCGGGGGGGACTAGCGGGAGCCTACAATGAGCAGTTCTTC. This sequence encodes CASSARGGLAGAYNEQFF. Looking up the rest from reference TRBV9 and TRBJ2-1 gives the full variable domain: DSGVTQTPKHLITATGQRVTLRCSPRSGDLSVYWYQQSLDQGLQFLIQYYNGEERAKGNILERFSAQQFPDLHSELNLSSLELGDSALYFCASSARGGLAGAYNEQFFGPGTRLTVL.

The CDR3 spells CASSESGILTDTQYF. Written as DNA, the CDR3 is TGTGCCAGCAGTGAATCAGGGATCCTCACAGATACGCAGTATTTT. J is TRBJ2-3 and V is TRBV2; D might be TRBD1 (5 bases). Germline CDR1 and CDR2: SNHLY and FYNNEI. Trimming pared 2 bases from V and 2 bases from J, leaving 11 bases between. This CDR3 region has 15 residues.

In this sample, this clonotype turned up many times. V gene TRBV10-3 combines with J gene TRBJ2-1; TRBD2 matches at 7 bases. After removal of 5 bases from V and 8 bases from J, the junction contained 3 bases not matched to a gene. The germline V gene encodes CDR1 ENHRY and CDR2 SYGVKD. The CDR3 runs 12 residues. As DNA, the CDR3 is TGTGCCATCAGTATAGCGGGTGATGAGCAGTTCTTC. It codes for CAISIAGDEQFF.

This clonotype was detected a few times. The V gene is TRBV18, the J gene TRBJ2-5; 7 bases match TRBD1. Per germline, CDR1 KGHSH and CDR2 LQKENI. The CDR3 consists of 14 residues. V lost 3 bases and J lost 3; bases outside the gene matches: 4. CDR3 in DNA: TGTGCCAGCTCACCGTTGGGGACAGAAGAGACCCAGTACTTC. Amino acids: CASSPLGTEETQYF.

The chain couples TRBV4-3 to TRBJ1-2; no reliable D call. The CDR3 covers 13 residues. The V end lost 0 bases, the J end lost 0 bases, and 2 bases lay between the germline ends. Germline V gene sequence: CDR1 LGHNA, CDR2 YSLEER. The CDR3 spells CASSQDANYGYTF. The CDR3 DNA is TGCGCCAGCAGCCAAGATGCTAACTATGGCTACACCTTC.

The chain links TRBV6-1 to TRBJ1-6, with D hard to call. V lost 6 bases and J lost 10, with 28 bases in between. The germline CDR1 and CDR2 sequences are MNHNS and SASEGT. The CDR3 runs to 18 residues. The CDR3 DNA reads as TGTGCCAGCAGCAATTTATTTCGAGGTCGCGGGGTCTGGTCACCCCTCCACTTT. It yields the protein CASSNLFRGRGVWSPLHF.

This clonotype was found once. The chain couples TRBV12-3 or TRBV12-4 to TRBJ2-7; 7 nucleotides line up with TRBD1. This CDR3 contains 12 residues. The V segment lost 6 bases and the J segment 11 bases; nucleotides outside the gene matches: 10. CDR3 in amino acids: CASSPTGWREYF. CDR3 bases: TGTGCCAGCAGCCCGACAGGGTGGCGCGAGTACTTC.

This clonotype was counted only a few times. The CDR3 DNA reads TGTGCCAGCGCACCCAGGGCATCGTACGAGCAGTACTTC. Translation gives CASAPRASYEQYF. The rearrangement uses TRBV4-2 and TRBJ2-7; tentatively, D is TRBD1 (5 bases). The V end lost 8 bases, the J end lost 4 bases, and 15 bases lay between the germline ends. Germline V gene sequence: CDR1 LGHNA, CDR2 YNFKEQ. The CDR3 extends over 13 amino acids.

This clonotype was seen at least ten times. V usage is TRBV12-3 or TRBV12-4 and J usage is TRBJ1-5; D perhaps matches TRBD1 (5 bases). V lost 6 bases to trimming and J lost 9 bases, with 18 bases between them. The CDR3 extends over 14 amino acids. The CDR3 is CASRRGPRAGPQHF. As DNA, the CDR3 is TGTGCCAGCAGACGAGGCCCCAGGGCAGGGCCCCAGCATTTT.

The V and J genes are TRBV7-8 and TRBJ1-1; possible D gene TRBD1, 6 bases. Germline CDR1 reads SGHVS; CDR2 reads FQNEAQ. Trimming took off 1 base at V and 1 base at J, with 10 bases between the two ends. The CDR3 covers 15 residues. CDR3 sequence (DNA): TGTGCCAGCAGCTTAGAACTGGGGGCGAACACTGAAGCTTTCTTT. Protein: CASSLELGANTEAFF.

This chain uses TRBV5-1 with TRBJ1-1; 7 nucleotides align to TRBD1. The CDR3 loop spans 15 amino acids. CDR1 SGHRS and CDR2 YFSETQ come from the germline V gene. The ends lost 2 bases at V and 1 base at J; junction bases unmatched: 5. This chain's CDR3 is CASSLYRGTNTEAFF. The CDR3 region has the DNA TGCGCCAGCAGCTTATACAGGGGAACGAACACTGAAGCTTTCTTT.

This clonotype was seen more than once but under ten times. The J gene is TRBJ2-7, the V gene TRBV27; perhaps TRBD2 as D (6 bases). The CDR3 runs to 15 residues. CDR1 is MNHEY, CDR2 SMNVEV, per germline (reference sequence). V lost 6 bases, J lost 2 bases, and 17 bases lay in between. The DNA for the CDR3 is TGTGCCAGCAGAGCCTCGGGGGAGAGGACCTACGAGCAGTACTTC. This sequence encodes CASRASGERTYEQYF.